Described below is a single T cell receptor (beta chain) sequence and its context. The data originate from a study of beta chain features in type 1 diabetes. The overall study: What patients shared with healthy donors was a similar profile of age, gender and cell yields.

Only one heparinised blood draw was taken per donor, and its volume averaged about 120 mL. Sorting of CD4+ naive, central memory, regulatory and stem cell-like memory cells was performed via CD45RO/CCR7/CD25/CD127/CD95/CD27. Over 95% purity was reached by all sorted populations. Isolated RNA was reverse transcribed in full, so expressed TCRB transcripts were sequenced. Some clones are missing from TCRdb's copy, which holds only in-frame ones; the method was immunoSEQ multiplex PCR. The sample has hundreds of thousands of clones; roughly a sixth are singletons. The CDR3 contains 12 residues. Trimming pared 6 bases from V and 10 bases from J, leaving 13 bases between. Germline CDR1 and CDR2: LNHDA and SQIVND (reference sequence).

The rearrangement joins TRBV19 to TRBJ2-1; D gene ambiguous. This TCR came from a man between 18 and 29 years old in good health. Sample: naive CD4+ T cells from blood. The CDR3 region is CASRGGRAEQFF. As DNA, the CDR3 is TGTGCCAGTAGGGGCGGCCGGGCAGAGCAGTTCTTC.